This entry features one TCR beta chain sequence. The data were obtained in a study of T cell changes during pregnancy in multiple sclerosis. The CDR3 sequence is 14 residues long. Germline lookup yields CDR1 SGHRS and CDR2 YFSETQ. V was trimmed by 4 bases and J by 2 bases, leaving 11 bases between them. Using immunoSEQ multiplex PCR, the repertoire was profiled, and TCRdb retains in-frame clones only, with some absent. The sample lists tens of thousands of clones; approximately 92% were seen once. This receptor was identified in a female donor with multiple sclerosis, enrolled in a pregnancy study. The sequenced sample was CD4+ T cells from peripheral blood mononuclear cells, obtained after pregnancy. The V gene is TRBV5-1, the J gene TRBJ2-3, with a weak D call TRBD1 (6 bases). The CDR3 here is CASSLGAYTDTQYF. The CDR3 DNA follows: TGCGCCAGCAGCCTGGGGGCCTACACAGATACGCAGTATTTT.